This entry concerns a single TCR beta chain. A multiplex PCR was run with 60 Vbeta primers and 13 Jbeta primers. Assay used: immunoSEQ multiplex PCR; TCRdb lists only in-frame clones, some missing. The table includes 150,000 to 200,000 clones, approximately 80% detected once. These data come from a study of cytomegalovirus exposure and HLA in healthy donors. Study details: HLA-typed donors were the source of 83 million or so unique TCRs held in an early data release.

Germline V gives CDR1 SEHNR, CDR2 FQNEAQ (reference sequence). Trimming cost V 1 base and J 8 bases, with 6 bases left between them. The length of the CDR3 is 12 residues. This chain links TRBV7-9 with TRBJ2-4; D ambiguous. Material for sequencing was PBMCs. This TCR derives from a woman between 18 and 29 years old in good health and CMV-seronegative. The CDR3 coding sequence is TGTGCCAGCAGCTTAGATAATGACATTCAGTACTTC. Residues: CASSLDNDIQYF.